These 8 T cell receptor beta chains share one sample of origin, sequenced in a study of type 1 regulatory T cells. TCRdb recomputed calls from the reads with MiXCR, one row per CDR3 protein. The data contain fewer than 20,000 distinct CDR3 sequences, 10% to 13% of them singletons. The sequenced sample was CD4+ T cells, either the whole sample or a sorted fraction (not recorded which). These receptor sequences come from a human donor in good health.

This clonotype appeared many times. The CDR3 sequence: CASSLTDLIMNTEAFF. In DNA form, the CDR3 reads TGTGCCAGCAGTTTGACAGACTTAATTATGAACACTGAAGCTTTCTTT. The rearrangement joins TRBV28 to TRBJ1-1; D is possibly TRBD1 (5 bases). The CDR3 runs to 16 residues. Per germline, CDR1 MDHEN and CDR2 SYDVKM. The V and J ends lost 3 bases and 0 bases respectively, with 14 bases between them.

This clonotype was seen repeatedly, ten times or more. The chain combines TRBV12-3 or TRBV12-4 with TRBJ2-1; maybe TRBD1 (6 bases). Trimming stripped 5 bases from V and 6 bases from J, with 11 bases between. The length of the CDR3 is 13 residues. The CDR3 bases are TGTGCCAGCAGTCCCAGGGGAAGCAATGAGCAGTTCTTC. Translation gives CASSPRGSNEQFF.

The sample holds many counts of this clonotype. This chain links TRBV29-1 with TRBJ2-2; no clear D gene. Between the trimmed V and J ends, which lost 7 bases and 1 base, there was a span of 10 bases. Germline V CDR1 and CDR2: SQVTM, ANQGSEA. This CDR3 has 13 residues. CDR3 sequence reads: CSADQRNTGELFF. CDR3 in DNA: TGCAGCGCTGATCAGAGGAACACCGGGGAGCTGTTTTTT.

This clonotype was recorded once. It may be a read error: a sequence one base away is much more abundant. CDR3 DNA sequence: TGTGCCAGCAGCTTAGAATGGGGCAATGAGCAGTCCTTC. Translation gives CASSLEWGNEQSF. This chain joins TRBV7-2 and TRBJ2-1, with D possibly being TRBD1 (5 bases). This CDR3 is built from 13 residues. Looked up from germline, CDR1 is SGHTA and CDR2 is FQGNSA.

Only a few counts were recorded for this clonotype. V usage is TRBV5-6 and J usage is TRBJ2-7, with 12 bases lining up with TRBD2. The CDR3 covers 14 residues. The V and J ends lost 3 bases and 5 bases, in that order; junction bases with no gene match: 3. CDR1 and CDR2 (germline): SGHDT, YYEEEE. CDR3 DNA: TGTGCCAGCAGCTCACTAGCGGGAGGTAACGAGCAGTACTTC. Its protein is CASSSLAGGNEQYF.

V and J are TRBV29-1 and TRBJ2-7, with D unclear. CDR3 length equals 11 residues. Germline assignment: CDR1 SQVTM and CDR2 ANQGSEA. The V gene lost 5 bases and the J gene lost 2 bases, with 7 bases spanning the gap. The CDR3 coding sequence is TGCAGCGTTATAGGGACCTACGAGCAGTACTTC. As protein: CSVIGTYEQYF.

The table lists this clonotype with many counts. The chain links TRBV12-3 or TRBV12-4 to TRBJ1-6; maybe TRBD1 (5 bases). V was clipped by 5 bases and J by 2 bases, with 13 bases between them. CDR3 length: 16 residues. The CDR3 bases are TGTGCCAGCAGTGTGGTCCAGGGTCCCTATAATTCACCCCTCCACTTT. Translating gives CASSVVQGPYNSPLHF.

This clonotype occurred many times. The genes are TRBV7-9 and TRBJ1-5, with D unresolved. The germline CDR1 and CDR2 sequences are SEHNR and FQNEAQ (reference sequence). This CDR3 has 12 residues. V lost 3 bases and J 6 bases, leaving 6 bases between the germline ends. CDR3 residues: CASSLLGQPQHF. The CDR3 coding sequence is TGTGCCAGCAGCTTGCTCGGTCAGCCCCAGCATTTT. The whole variable domain, remainder taken from reference TRBV7-9 and TRBJ1-5, is DTGVSQNPRHKITKRGQNVTFRCDPISEHNRLYWYRQTLGQGPEFLTYFQNEAQLEKSRLLSDRFSAERPKGSFSTLEIQRTEQGDSAMYLCASSLLGQPQHFGDGTRLSIL.